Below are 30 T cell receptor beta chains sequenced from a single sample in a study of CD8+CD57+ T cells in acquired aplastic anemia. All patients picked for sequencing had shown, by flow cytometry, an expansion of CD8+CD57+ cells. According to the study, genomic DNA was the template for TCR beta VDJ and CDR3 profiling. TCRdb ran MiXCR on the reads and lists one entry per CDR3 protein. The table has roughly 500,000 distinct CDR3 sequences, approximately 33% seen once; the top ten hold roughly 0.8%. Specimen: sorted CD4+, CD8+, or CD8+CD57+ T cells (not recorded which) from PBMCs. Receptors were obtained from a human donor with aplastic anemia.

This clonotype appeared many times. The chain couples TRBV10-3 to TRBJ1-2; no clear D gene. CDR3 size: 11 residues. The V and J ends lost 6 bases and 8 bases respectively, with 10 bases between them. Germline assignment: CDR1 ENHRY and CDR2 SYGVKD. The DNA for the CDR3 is TGTGCCATCAGGGGTCTGAGGGGCTACACCTTC. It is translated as CAIRGLRGYTF.

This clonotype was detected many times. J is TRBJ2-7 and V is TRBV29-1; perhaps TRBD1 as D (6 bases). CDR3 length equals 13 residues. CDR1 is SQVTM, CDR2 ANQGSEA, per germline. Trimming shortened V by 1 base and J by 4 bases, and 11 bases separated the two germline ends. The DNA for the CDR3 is TGCAGCGTTGAAGCAGGGACACCATACGAGCAGTACTTC. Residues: CSVEAGTPYEQYF.

CDR3 DNA: TGTGCCAGCAGTGAAGGGTGGTTCCAAAACTCTGGGGCCAACGTCCTGACTTTC. Translating it yields CASSEGWFQNSGANVLTF. The V call is TRBV6-1, the J call TRBJ2-6; D not resolved. Germline V gene data show CDR1 as MNHNS and CDR2 as SASEGT. Trimming shortened V by 1 base and J by 0 bases, and 13 bases separated the two germline ends. CDR3 length: 18 residues.

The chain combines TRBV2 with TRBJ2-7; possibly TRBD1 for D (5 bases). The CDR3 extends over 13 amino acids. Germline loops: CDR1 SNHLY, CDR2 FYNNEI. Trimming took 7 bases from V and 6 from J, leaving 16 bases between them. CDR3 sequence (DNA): TGTGCCAGCACTTTGGGTCAGGGCGCCGAGCAGTACTTC. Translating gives CASTLGQGAEQYF. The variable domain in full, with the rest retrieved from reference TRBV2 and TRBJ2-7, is EPEVTQTPSHQVTQMGQEVILRCVPISNHLYFYWYRQILGQKVEFLVSFYNNEISEKSEIFDDQFSVERPDGSNFTLKIRSTKLEDSAMYFCASTLGQGAEQYFGPGTRLTVT.

Written as DNA, the CDR3 is TGTGCCAGCAGCCGCGGACTAGCGGGGATATTCACAGATACGCAGTATTTT. This encodes CASSRGLAGIFTDTQYF. The chain joins TRBV14 to TRBJ2-3; 12 positions agree with TRBD2. The CDR3 spans 17 residues. Germline CDR1 and CDR2: SGHDN and FVKESK. Germline trimming cut 4 bases from V and 2 bases from J; bases unmatched to any gene: 7.

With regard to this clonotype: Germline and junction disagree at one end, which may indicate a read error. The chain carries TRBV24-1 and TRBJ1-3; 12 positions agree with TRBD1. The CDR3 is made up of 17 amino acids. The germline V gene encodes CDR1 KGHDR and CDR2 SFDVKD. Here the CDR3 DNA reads TGTGCCAGCAGTTTATCCGGGACAGGGGGCTTCGGAAACACCATATATTTT. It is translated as CASSLSGTGGFGNTIYF.

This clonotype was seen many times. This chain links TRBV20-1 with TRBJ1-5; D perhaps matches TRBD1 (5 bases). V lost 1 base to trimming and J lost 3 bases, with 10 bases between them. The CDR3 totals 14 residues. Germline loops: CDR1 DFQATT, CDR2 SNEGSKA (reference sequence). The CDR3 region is CSARAGTYNQPQHF. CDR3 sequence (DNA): TGCAGTGCTAGAGCAGGGACTTACAATCAGCCCCAGCATTTT.

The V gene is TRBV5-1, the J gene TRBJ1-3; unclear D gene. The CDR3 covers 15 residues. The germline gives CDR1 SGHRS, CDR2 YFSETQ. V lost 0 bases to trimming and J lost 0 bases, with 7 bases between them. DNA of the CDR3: TGCGCCAGCAGCTTGGGGCAGCTCTCTGGAAACACCATATATTTT. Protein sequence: CASSLGQLSGNTIYF.

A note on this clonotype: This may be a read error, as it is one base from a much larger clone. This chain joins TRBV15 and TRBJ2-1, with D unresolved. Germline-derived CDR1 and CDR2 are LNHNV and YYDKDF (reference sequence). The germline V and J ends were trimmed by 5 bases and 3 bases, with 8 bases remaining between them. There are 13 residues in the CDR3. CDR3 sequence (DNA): TGTGCCACCAGCGCCGCAATCTACAATGAGCAGTTCTTC. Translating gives CATSAAIYNEQFF.

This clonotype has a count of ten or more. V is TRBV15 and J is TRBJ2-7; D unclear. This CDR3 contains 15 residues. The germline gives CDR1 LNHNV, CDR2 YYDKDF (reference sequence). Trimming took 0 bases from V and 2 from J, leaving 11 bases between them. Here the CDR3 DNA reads TGTGCCACCAGCAGAGATCAGCCCGACACCTACGAGCAGTACTTC. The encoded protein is CATSRDQPDTYEQYF. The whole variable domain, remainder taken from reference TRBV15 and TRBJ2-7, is DAMVIQNPRYQVTQFGKPVTLSCSQTLNHNVMYWYQQKSSQAPKLLFHYYDKDFNNEADTPDNFQSRRPNTSFCFLDIRSPGLGDTAMYLCATSRDQPDTYEQYFGPGTRLTVT.

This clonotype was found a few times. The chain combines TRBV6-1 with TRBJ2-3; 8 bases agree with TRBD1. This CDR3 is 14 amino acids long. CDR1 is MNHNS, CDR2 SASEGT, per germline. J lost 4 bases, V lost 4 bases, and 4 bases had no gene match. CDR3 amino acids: CASSGTGLADTQYF. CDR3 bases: TGTGCCAGCAGTGGGACAGGGTTGGCAGATACGCAGTATTTT.

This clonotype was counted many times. The CDR3 DNA follows: TGTGCCACCAGCCCATCAGGGGGTTTTGGGGAAAAACTGTTTTTT. Its protein is CATSPSGGFGEKLFF. The V and J genes are TRBV15 and TRBJ1-4; 7 bases are shared with TRBD1. V was pared by 5 bases and J by 8 bases, with 11 bases of the junction left unmatched. CDR3 length: 15 amino acids. Per the germline V gene, CDR1 is LNHNV and CDR2 is YYDKDF (reference sequence). Full variable domain (rest looked up from reference TRBV15 and TRBJ1-4): DAMVIQNPRYQVTQFGKPVTLSCSQTLNHNVMYWYQQKSSQAPKLLFHYYDKDFNNEADTPDNFQSRRPNTSFCFLDIRSPGLGDTAMYLCATSPSGGFGEKLFFGSGTQLSVL.

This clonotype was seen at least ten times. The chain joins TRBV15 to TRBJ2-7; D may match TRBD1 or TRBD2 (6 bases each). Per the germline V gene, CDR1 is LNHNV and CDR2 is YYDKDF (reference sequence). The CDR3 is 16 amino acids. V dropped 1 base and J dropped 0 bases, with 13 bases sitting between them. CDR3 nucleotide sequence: TGTGCCACCAGCAGAGGGAGGGGGTCGGACTCCTACGAGCAGTACTTC. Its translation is CATSRGRGSDSYEQYF.

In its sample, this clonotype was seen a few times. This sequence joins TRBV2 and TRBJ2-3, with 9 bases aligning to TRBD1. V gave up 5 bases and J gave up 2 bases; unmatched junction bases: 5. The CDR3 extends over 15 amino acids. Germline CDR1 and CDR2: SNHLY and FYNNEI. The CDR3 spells CASSPRQGVTDTQYF. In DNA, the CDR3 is TGTGCCAGCAGTCCACGACAGGGGGTCACAGATACGCAGTATTTT.

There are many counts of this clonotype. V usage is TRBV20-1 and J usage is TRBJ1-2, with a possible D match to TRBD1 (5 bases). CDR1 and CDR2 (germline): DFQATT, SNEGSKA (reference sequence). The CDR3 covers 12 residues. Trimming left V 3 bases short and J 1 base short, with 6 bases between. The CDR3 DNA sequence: TGCAGTGCTAGTGGGGGTAACTATGGCTACACCTTC. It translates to CSASGGNYGYTF.

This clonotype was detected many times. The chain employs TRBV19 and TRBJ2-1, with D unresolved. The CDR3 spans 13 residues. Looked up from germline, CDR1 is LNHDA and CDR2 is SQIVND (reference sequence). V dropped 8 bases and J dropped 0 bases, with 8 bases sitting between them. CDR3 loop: CASRASSYNEQFF. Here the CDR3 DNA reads TGTGCCAGTCGGGCGAGCTCCTACAATGAGCAGTTCTTC.

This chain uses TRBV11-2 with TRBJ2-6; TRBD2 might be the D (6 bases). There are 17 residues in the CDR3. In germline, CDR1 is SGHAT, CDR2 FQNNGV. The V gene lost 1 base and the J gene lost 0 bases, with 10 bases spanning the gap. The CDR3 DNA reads TGTGCCAGCAGCTTAGGACTAGTAAACTCTGGGGCCAACGTCCTGACTTTC. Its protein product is CASSLGLVNSGANVLTF.

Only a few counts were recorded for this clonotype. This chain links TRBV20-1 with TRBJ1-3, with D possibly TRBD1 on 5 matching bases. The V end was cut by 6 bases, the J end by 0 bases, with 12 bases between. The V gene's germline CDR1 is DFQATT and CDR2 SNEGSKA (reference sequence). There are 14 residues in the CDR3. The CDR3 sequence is CSASRDNSGNTIYF. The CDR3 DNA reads TGCAGTGCCAGCAGGGATAACTCTGGAAACACCATATATTTT.

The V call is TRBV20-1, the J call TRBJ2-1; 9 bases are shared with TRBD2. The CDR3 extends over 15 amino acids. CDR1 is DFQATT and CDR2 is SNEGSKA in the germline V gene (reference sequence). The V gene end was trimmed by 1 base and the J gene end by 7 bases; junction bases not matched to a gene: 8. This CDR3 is CSARVALAGHNEQFF. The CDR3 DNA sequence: TGCAGTGCTAGAGTGGCGCTAGCGGGACATAATGAGCAGTTCTTC.

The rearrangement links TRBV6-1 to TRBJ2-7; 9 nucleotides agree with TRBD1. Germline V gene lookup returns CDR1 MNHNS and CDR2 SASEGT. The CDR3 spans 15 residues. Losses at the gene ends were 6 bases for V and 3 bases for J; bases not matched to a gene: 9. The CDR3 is CASSVQGAGDYEQYF. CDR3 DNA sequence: TGTGCCAGCAGCGTACAGGGGGCAGGGGACTACGAGCAGTACTTC.

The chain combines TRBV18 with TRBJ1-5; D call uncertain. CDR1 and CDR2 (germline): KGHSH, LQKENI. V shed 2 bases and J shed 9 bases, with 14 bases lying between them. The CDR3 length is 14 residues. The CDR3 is CASSPDISASPQHF. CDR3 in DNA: TGTGCCAGCTCACCAGACATCAGCGCCTCGCCCCAGCATTTT.

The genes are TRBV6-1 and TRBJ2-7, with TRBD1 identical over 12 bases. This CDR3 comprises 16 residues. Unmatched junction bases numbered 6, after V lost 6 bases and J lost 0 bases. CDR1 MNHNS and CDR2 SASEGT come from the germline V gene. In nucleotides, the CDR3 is TGTGCCAGCAGCCAAGGGGGACAGGGGGCCTCCTACGAGCAGTACTTC. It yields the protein CASSQGGQGASYEQYF.

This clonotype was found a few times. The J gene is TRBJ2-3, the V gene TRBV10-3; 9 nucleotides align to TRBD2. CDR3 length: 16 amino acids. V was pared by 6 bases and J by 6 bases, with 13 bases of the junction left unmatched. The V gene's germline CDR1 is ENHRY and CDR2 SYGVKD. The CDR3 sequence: CAIRSGAGGPGDTQYF. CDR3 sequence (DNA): TGTGCCATCAGATCCGGGGCGGGGGGGCCAGGGGATACGCAGTATTTT.

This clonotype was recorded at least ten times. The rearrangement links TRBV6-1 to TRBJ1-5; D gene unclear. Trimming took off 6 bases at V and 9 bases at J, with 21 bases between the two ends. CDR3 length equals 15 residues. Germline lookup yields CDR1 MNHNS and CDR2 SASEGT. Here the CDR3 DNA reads TGTGCCAGCAGCGAGTTCCCAAAAGGAGGATGGCCCCAGCATTTT. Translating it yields CASSEFPKGGWPQHF.

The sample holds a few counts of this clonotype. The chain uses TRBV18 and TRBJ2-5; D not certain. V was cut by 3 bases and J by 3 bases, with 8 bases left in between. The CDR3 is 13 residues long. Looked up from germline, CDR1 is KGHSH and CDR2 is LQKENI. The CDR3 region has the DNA TGTGCCAGCTCACCGGCACTGAAAGAGACCCAGTACTTC. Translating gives CASSPALKETQYF.

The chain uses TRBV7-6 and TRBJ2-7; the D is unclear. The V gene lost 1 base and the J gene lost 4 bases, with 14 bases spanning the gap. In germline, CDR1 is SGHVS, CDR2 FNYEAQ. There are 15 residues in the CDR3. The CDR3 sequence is CASSLGPSEKYEQYF. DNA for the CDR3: TGTGCCAGCAGCTTAGGCCCCAGCGAGAAATACGAGCAGTACTTC.

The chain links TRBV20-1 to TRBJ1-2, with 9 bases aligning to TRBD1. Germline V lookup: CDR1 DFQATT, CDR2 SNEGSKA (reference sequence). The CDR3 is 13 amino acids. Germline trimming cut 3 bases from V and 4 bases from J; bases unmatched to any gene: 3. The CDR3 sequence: CSASEDRGYGYTF. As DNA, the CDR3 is TGCAGTGCTAGTGAGGACAGGGGCTATGGCTACACCTTC.

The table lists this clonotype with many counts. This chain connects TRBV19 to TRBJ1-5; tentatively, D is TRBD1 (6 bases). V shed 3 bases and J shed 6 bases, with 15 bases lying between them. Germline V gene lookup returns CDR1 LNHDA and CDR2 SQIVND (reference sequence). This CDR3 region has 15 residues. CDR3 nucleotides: TGTGCCAGTAGTATTGGTGCACAGGGCGGTCAGCCCCAGCATTTT. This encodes CASSIGAQGGQPQHF.

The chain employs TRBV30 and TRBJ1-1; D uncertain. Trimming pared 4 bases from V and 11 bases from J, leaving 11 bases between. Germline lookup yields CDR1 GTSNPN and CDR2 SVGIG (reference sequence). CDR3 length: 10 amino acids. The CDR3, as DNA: TGTGCCTGGATCTCTGGGGAGGCTTTCTTT. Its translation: CAWISGEAFF.

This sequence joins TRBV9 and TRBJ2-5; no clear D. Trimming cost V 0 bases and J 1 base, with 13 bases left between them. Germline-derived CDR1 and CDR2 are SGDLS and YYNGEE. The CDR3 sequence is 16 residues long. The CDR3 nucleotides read TGTGCCAGCAGCGTAGTCGGGCTACCAGGCCAAGAGACCCAGTACTTC. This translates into CASSVVGLPGQETQYF.